Sequencing of this T cell receptor beta chain was carried out in a study of blood T cell repertoires in COVID-19. Libraries were prepared by immunoSEQ multiplex PCR; TCRdb keeps only in-frame clonotypes and omits some of them. The table shows 120,000 to 150,000 clones, with less than 90% occurring only once. This CDR3 contains 15 residues. This chain joins TRBV12-1 and TRBJ2-5; the table names TRBD2, a call not compared with the DNA. TRBV12-1 is a listed pseudogene. Sequencing input: peripheral blood. The TCR sequence derives from a man between 25 and 39 years old with COVID-19, enrolled during active disease. The CDR3 loop reads CASSFIWPPGETQYF. The CDR3 nucleotides are TGTGCCAGCAGCTTTATCTGGCCCCCGGGAGAGACCCAGTACTTC.